This record concerns one T cell receptor (beta chain) sequence. The antigen remains unidentified. This CDR3 contains 15 residues. The germline CDR1 and CDR2 sequences are MGHRA and YSYEKL. V was pared by 2 bases and J by 5 bases, with 15 bases between. The entry originates in a study of shared clonotypes between healthy human individuals. Study conclusions and caveats: Among donors, sharing of clonotypes was expected to be affected by sequencing depth. Represented diversity (both genetic and exposure-history) was limited by the small number of donors.

The authors distributed each subset's genomic DNA evenly over several immunoSEQ plates. Only in-frame clones appear in the TCRdb table, and some are missing; sequencing was by immunoSEQ multiplex PCR. The profile covers fewer than 600,000 clones, with 79% appearing a single time and 10% to 15% taken by the ten largest. The origin of this receptor is a woman aged 35 to 49 in good health. Some clones in this sample may be carry-over from other donors' samples. The sample was PBMCs. The chain employs TRBV4-1 and TRBJ2-5; D ambiguous. This chain's CDR3 is CASSQIYLVKETQYF. CDR3 bases: TGCGCCAGCAGCCAAATCTACCTCGTAAAGGAGACCCAGTACTTC.